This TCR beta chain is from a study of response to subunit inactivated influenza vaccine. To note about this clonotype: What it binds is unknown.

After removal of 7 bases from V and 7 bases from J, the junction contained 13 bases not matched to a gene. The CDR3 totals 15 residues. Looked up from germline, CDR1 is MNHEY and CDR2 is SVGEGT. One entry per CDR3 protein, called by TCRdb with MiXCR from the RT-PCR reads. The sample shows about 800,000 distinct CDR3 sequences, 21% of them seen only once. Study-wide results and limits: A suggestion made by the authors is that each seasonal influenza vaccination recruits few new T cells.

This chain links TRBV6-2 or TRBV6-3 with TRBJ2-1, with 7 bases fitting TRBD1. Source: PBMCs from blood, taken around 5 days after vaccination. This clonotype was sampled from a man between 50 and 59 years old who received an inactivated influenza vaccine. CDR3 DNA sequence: TGTGCCAGCACCTCACCGACAGGGATGGGGAATGAGCAGTTCTTC. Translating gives CASTSPTGMGNEQFF.